This T cell receptor beta chain was sequenced for a study of human T cells and chemical hapten exposure. TCRdb reanalysed the RACE reads using MiXCR and keeps one entry per CDR3 protein. The sample lists approximately 350,000 distinct CDR3 sequences; over 6% were seen once. CDR1 KGHDR and CDR2 SFDVKD come from the germline V gene. The CDR3 contains 16 residues. Deletions cut 2 bases from V and 4 bases from J, with 11 bases between. This clonotype was counted between two and nine times. The time point denotes: patch test 2, 6 weeks after DPC sensitization. Treatment meaning: therapeutic diphenylcyclopropenone sensitization with weekly scalp DPC. Only after blood had been drawn was each patch test applied.

The material was whole blood, obtained in connection with sensitization to the hapten diphenylcyclopropenone (DPC). This clonotype was obtained from a woman between 18 and 29 years old with alopecia areata. Some clones in this sample may be carry-over from other donors' samples. This chain connects TRBV24-1 to TRBJ2-6, with D tentatively TRBD2 (6 bases). The DNA of the CDR3 is TGTGCCACCAGTGATTCTCCGGGACTGGGGGCCAACGTCCTGACTTTC. Its protein is CATSDSPGLGANVLTF.